This T cell receptor beta chain was recovered during a study of Ad26.COV2.S vaccination and SARS-CoV-2 variants. Findings and caveats of the study: Non-spike TCR breadth showed similarity between vaccine and placebo recipients.

There are 14 residues in the CDR3. V lost 3 bases, J lost 7 bases, and 10 bases lay in between. Germline lookup yields CDR1 PRHDT and CDR2 FYEKMQ (reference sequence). About this clone: Its antigen is undetermined.

Produced via immunoSEQ multiplex PCR; TCRdb's table is partial and in-frame only. The top ten clones hold more than 10% of a sample with approximately 500,000 clones, 87% of them seen once. The treatment: 15 to 20 received Ad26.COV2.S at low or high dose, single or two shots; 5 received placebo; per-sample allocation not given. Collection of the samples took place on day 63 after the first injection of vaccine or placebo. The sequence derives from a person between 18 and 59 years old who received the Ad26.COV2.S COVID-19 vaccine or a placebo. The sample in question was peripheral blood, obtained in a trial of Ad26.COV2.S vaccine versus placebo. The chain is built from TRBV13 and TRBJ1-6; no reliable D call. CDR3 sequence reads: CASSFQLTNSPLHF. CDR3 DNA sequence: TGTGCCAGCAGCTTCCAACTGACGAATTCACCCCTCCACTTT.